One T cell receptor (beta chain) is described in this entry. The antigen it binds to is not known. Base-call qualities are not available, and no considerably larger clone is one nucleotide away. These data belong to a study of blood T cell repertoires in COVID-19 (dated by TCRdb to between 2020 and 2021). With regard to the full study: Collaborator samples came from the United States, Italy and Spain and covered acute and convalescent phases of COVID-19. The repertoires were made available in a free public database intended to serve as a resource for research on the immune response to SARS-CoV-2. A de-identified subject ID, COVID-19 status, age in years and sex were almost always included in the sample metadata. The dataset comprised deeply sampled blood TCRbeta repertoires from subjects exposed to, actively infected with, or recovered from COVID-19. Samples came from the ongoing ImmuneRACE study (first 160 participants) plus 1,254 subjects from 6 global collaborators. Where available, HLA class I and class II types were taken from metadata supplied by the sample provider and were not determined by assay-based typing. The material from the prospective study consisted of cDNA or gDNA derived from T cells, B-cell-depleted T cells, or PBMCs.

TCRbeta CDR3 regions were amplified from genomic DNA by means of the immunoSEQ Assay, a bias-controlled multiplex PCR. The study's own analysis went as follows. The number of nucleated cells in each sample was estimated from the amplification of reference gene primers within the assay. Sequence reads were collapsed and filtered to measure the absolute abundance of every unique TCRbeta CDR3 rearrangement. For each sample, productive Simpson clonality was calculated by taking the square root of Simpson's diversity index across productive rearrangements. In TCRdb, the immuneACCESS table is reduced to in-frame sequences with V and J assigned. These tables do not hold every clone; where another copy was compared, an unresolved V gene accounts for under half, and the others remain unexplained. The DNA gave D and trimming, while V, J and clone size come from that table. The sample includes over 250,000 clones, with 70% to 90% observed a single time. Together, the top ten hold 4.5% to 5.5% of the sample.

The research as a whole found: The quantity of clinical and demographic metadata differed by source and by participant and was supplied without curation.

The germline V gene provides CDR1 SGHVS and CDR2 FQNEAQ. V trim: 5 bases; J trim: 5 bases; unmatched bases: 6. The CDR3 runs 15 residues from the cysteine to the phenylalanine. Only CDR3 DNA is held: 45 bases, read in frame from base 1. Collaborating institutions collected whole blood in K2EDTA tubes following their own protocols. Collaborator samples were shipped for TCRbeta analysis as frozen whole blood, isolated PBMCs, or DNA extracted from either sample type. The sequence derives from a man in his fifties with active or convalescent COVID-19. The rearranged chain carries TRBV7-8 and TRBJ2-2, with TRBD2 matching 9 junction bases. Specimen: peripheral blood. The bases are TGTGCCAGCAGCCTTAGCGGGAGTGGAACCGGGGAGCTGTTTTTT. It translates to CASSLSGSGTGELFF.